This T cell receptor (beta chain) was found in a study of T cells in Graves' hyperthyroidism and ophthalmopathy. This clonotype was counted between two and nine times. RNA transcripts gave rise to amplified TCR beta CDR3 regions. TCR CDR3 regions were first amplified by RT-PCR with HTBI primers. Each CDR3 protein is one row after TCRdb ran MiXCR on the multiplex PCR reads. The repertoire consists of some 270,000 distinct CDR3 sequences, with approximately 15% occurring once and the leading ten covering roughly 8.2%. V dropped 0 bases and J dropped 5 bases, with 11 bases sitting between them. From germline, CDR1 is LGHDT and CDR2 YNNKEL (reference sequence). The CDR3 has 16 amino acids.

The clonotype originates from a woman in her forties with Graves' hyperthyroidism. The chain carries TRBV3-1 and TRBJ1-6; possible D gene TRBD1, 5 bases. Source material: blood. In nucleotides, the CDR3 is TGTGCCAGCAGCCAAGACGTCGGGACGGATAATTCACCCCTCCACTTT. Encoded protein: CASSQDVGTDNSPLHF.